This T cell receptor (beta chain) is from a study of cytomegalovirus exposure and HLA in healthy donors. Study as a whole: Early released data had around 79 million unique TCRs, all coming from HLA-typed donors. The study, taken as a whole, reports: Per published reports, the classifier diagnosed cytomegalovirus status with high specificity and sensitivity.

The V and J ends lost 8 bases and 5 bases respectively, with 19 bases between them. The CDR3 is 16 residues long. The germline gives CDR1 LNHDA, CDR2 SQIVND (reference sequence). Note on this clone: Its matching antigen is unknown.

Primers for the PCR totalled 60 Vbeta and 13 Jbeta. The repertoire was sequenced with immunoSEQ multiplex PCR; TCRdb's copy has only in-frame clones and lacks some. The repertoire holds 90,000 to 150,000 clones, with more than 60% as singletons. Source material: PBMCs. The sequence derives from a man aged 40-55 years in good health and CMV-seropositive. This rearrangement joins TRBV19 to TRBJ1-6; D may be TRBD1 (6 bases). In DNA form, the CDR3 reads TGTGCCAGTTCATCCCCTGGACAGAGCAATAATTCACCCCTCCACTTT. Translating it yields CASSSPGQSNNSPLHF.